This T cell receptor (beta chain) was sequenced for a study of cytomegalovirus exposure and HLA in healthy donors. Study conclusions and caveats: In an earlier analysis, in several hundred donors, most V segments appeared productive either ~87% or ~30% of the time.

Regarding this clone: No antigen is known for it.

This CDR3 is built from 13 residues. V lost 6 bases and J 9 bases, leaving 18 bases between the germline ends. Germline CDR1 is MDHEN and CDR2 is SYDVKM. The PCR made use of 60 Vbeta and 13 Jbeta primers. The repertoire was sequenced with immunoSEQ multiplex PCR; TCRdb's copy has only in-frame clones and lacks some. The data include roughly 76,000 clones; the top ten clones carry 2.4%. The sequencing input was PBMCs. The receptor comes from a female donor in good health and CMV-seropositive. The chain recombines TRBV28 with TRBJ2-7; possibly TRBD2 for D (6 bases). The CDR3 DNA follows: TGTGCCAGCAGCACTGAACCGGGGGATAGGCAGTACTTC. Translating it yields CASSTEPGDRQYF.